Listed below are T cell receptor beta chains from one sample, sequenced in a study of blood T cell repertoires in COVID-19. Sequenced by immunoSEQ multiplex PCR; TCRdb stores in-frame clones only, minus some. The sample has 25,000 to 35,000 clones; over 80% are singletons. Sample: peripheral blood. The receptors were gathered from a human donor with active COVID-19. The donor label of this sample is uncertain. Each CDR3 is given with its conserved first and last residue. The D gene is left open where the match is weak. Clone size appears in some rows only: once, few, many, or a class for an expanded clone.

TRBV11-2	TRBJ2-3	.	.	TGTGCCAGCAGCGTAGACAGGTCAGATACGCAGTATTTT	CASSVDRSDTQYF
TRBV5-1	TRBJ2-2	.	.	TGCGCCAGCAGTCTCAACACCGGGGAGCTGTTTTTT	CASSLNTGELFF
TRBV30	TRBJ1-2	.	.	TGTGCCTGGAGAAGGGGGGGCGTTGGCTACACCTTC	CAWRRGGVGYTF
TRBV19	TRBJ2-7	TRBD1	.	TGTGCCAGTACTAAGGCGGCAGGGGGCGACTACGAGCAGTACTTC	CASTKAAGGDYEQYF
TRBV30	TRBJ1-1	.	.	TGTGCCTGGACATCCGGGGGAGGCTTCGGGAATGAAGCTTTCTTT	CAWTSGGGFGNEAFF
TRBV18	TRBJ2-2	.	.	TGTGCCAGCTCACCCAGAGGCGGGGAGCTGTTTTTT	CASSPRGGELFF
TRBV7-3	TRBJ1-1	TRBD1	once	TGTGCCAGCAGCTCCCAGACGGACAGGGTCACTGAAGCTTTCTTT	CASSSQTDRVTEAFF
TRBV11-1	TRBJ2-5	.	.	TGTGCCAGCAGCTTAGAAGGGTGGGAGAGTGAGACCCAGTACTTC	CASSLEGWESETQYF
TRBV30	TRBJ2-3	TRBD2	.	TGTGCCTGGAGTGGCGGGCTAGCGGGGTTGGGTGATACGCAGTATTTT	CAWSGGLAGLGDTQYF
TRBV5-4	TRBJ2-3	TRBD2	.	TGTGCCAGCAGCTTGGAAAGCGGGGAAAGCACAGATACGCAGTATTTT	CASSLESGESTDTQYF